The 28 T cell receptor beta chains listed next were all sequenced from one sample in a study of beta chain features in type 1 diabetes. Sequencing targeted expressed TCRB transcripts, as all isolated RNA had been reverse transcribed. TCRdb's table, derived via immunoSEQ multiplex PCR, lists solely in-frame clones and lacks some. The sample contains approximately 300,000 clones, 8% to 13% of which appear only once. Sequences were obtained from naive CD4+ T cells from blood. These receptors were collected from a woman aged 30 to 39 in good health.

This clone was seen a few times. This chain connects TRBV6-6 to TRBJ2-7, with D hard to call. V was pared by 5 bases and J by 9 bases, with 11 bases between. Germline CDR1 MNHNY, CDR2 SVGAGI (reference sequence). The CDR3 has 11 amino acids. Here the CDR3 DNA reads TGTGCCAGCAGTGATACCGGTGGGCAGTACTTC. It codes for CASSDTGGQYF.

This clone was detected a few times. The chain employs TRBV14 and TRBJ1-1; possibly TRBD1 for D (6 bases). V was shortened by 1 base and J by 3 bases, with 9 bases between the two germline ends. The CDR3 contains 14 residues. The germline V gene has CDR1 SGHDN and CDR2 FVKESK. This CDR3 is CASSQVRGYTEAFF. As DNA, the CDR3 is TGTGCCAGCAGCCAAGTCAGGGGATACACTGAAGCTTTCTTT.

This clone was found a few times. This rearrangement joins TRBV19 to TRBJ1-1; D is undetermined. CDR1 and CDR2 from the germline V gene are LNHDA and SQIVND (reference sequence). The CDR3 spans 14 residues. The ends were cut back, 6 bases at V and 3 bases at J, with 14 bases in the middle. The CDR3, as DNA: TGTGCCAGTAGCTCCGGGGAAGGTCACACTGAAGCTTTCTTT. Protein product: CASSSGEGHTEAFF.

The chain combines TRBV30 with TRBJ2-3; the match to TRBD2 covers 12 bases. The CDR3 covers 17 residues. The J segment lost 3 bases and the V segment lost 4 bases, leaving 11 bases of the junction unmatched. Germline CDR1 GTSNPN, CDR2 SVGIG (reference sequence). The CDR3, as DNA: TGTGCCTGGACCCACCTAGCGGGAGGGCCAGGTACAGATACGCAGTATTTT. This encodes CAWTHLAGGPGTDTQYF. Full variable domain (remainder filled in from reference TRBV30 and TRBJ2-3): SQTIHQWPATLVQPVGSPLSLECTVEGTSNPNLYWYRQAAGRGLQLLFYSVGIGQISSEVPQNLSASRPQDRQFILSSKKLLLSDSGFYLCAWTHLAGGPGTDTQYFGPGTRLTVL.

This clone was seen a few times. This chain connects TRBV27 to TRBJ2-3, with 10 bases fitting TRBD2. Trimming took 2 bases from V and 12 from J; bases not matched to a gene: 8. This CDR3 is 14 amino acids long. The V gene's germline CDR1 is MNHEY and CDR2 SMNVEV (reference sequence). Here the CDR3 reads CASSLQDGLAAQYF. CDR3 nucleotides: TGTGCCAGCAGTTTACAAGACGGACTAGCGGCTCAGTATTTT.

This sequence joins TRBV6-5 and TRBJ2-5; possible D gene TRBD1, 6 bases. Trimming removed 0 bases from V and 0 bases from J, with 8 bases in between. Germline V CDR1 and CDR2: MNHEY, SVGAGI. The CDR3 is made up of 15 amino acids. The CDR3 DNA reads as TGTGCCAGCAGTTACTCGGGACATTACCAAGAGACCCAGTACTTC. Its protein product is CASSYSGHYQETQYF.

On this clone itself: Additional DNA sequences in this sample encode the identical CDR3. The chain combines TRBV2 with TRBJ2-5; unclear D gene. The CDR3 spans 11 residues. The germline V gene encodes CDR1 SNHLY and CDR2 FYNNEI. V was pared by 4 bases and J by 5 bases, with 5 bases between. CDR3 nucleotide sequence: TGTGCCAGCAGTGCCGGGGAGACCCAGTACTTC. The encoded protein is CASSAGETQYF.

J is TRBJ2-2 and V is TRBV7-3; D might be TRBD1 (5 bases). The germline V gene has CDR1 SGHTA and CDR2 FQGTGA. With 5 bases removed from V and 0 bases from J, the gap between germline ends came to 13 bases. The CDR3 length is 16 residues. Written as DNA, the CDR3 is TGTGCCAGCAGCCTAAGTCAGGGATCGAACACCGGGGAGCTGTTTTTT. Translation gives CASSLSQGSNTGELFF.

This rearrangement joins TRBV18 to TRBJ2-3; 8 nucleotides agree with TRBD1. Germline lookup yields CDR1 KGHSH and CDR2 LQKENI. This CDR3 is built from 16 residues. V shed 0 bases, J shed 1 base, and the junction held 3 bases outside the gene matches. The CDR3 sequence: CASSPPGTGRTDTQYF. For the CDR3, the DNA is TGTGCCAGCTCACCACCCGGGACAGGACGCACAGATACGCAGTATTTT.

This clone turned up a few times. The chain has TRBV11-2 and TRBJ2-7, with TRBD2 matching 13 bases. CDR1 and CDR2 (germline): SGHAT, FQNNGV. This CDR3 is 14 amino acids long. The V gene end was trimmed by 6 bases and the J gene end by 6 bases; junction bases not matched to a gene: 5. The CDR3 reads CASRPGLAGAEQYF. Here the CDR3 DNA reads TGTGCCAGCAGGCCAGGACTAGCGGGAGCCGAGCAGTACTTC.

The chain couples TRBV4-1 to TRBJ2-5; D perhaps matches TRBD1 (6 bases). Germline lookup yields CDR1 MGHRA and CDR2 YSYEKL. V gave up 5 bases and J gave up 4 bases, with 20 bases separating them. The CDR3 covers 16 residues. CDR3 loop: CASSSRQDYPRETQYF. The CDR3, as DNA: TGCGCCAGCAGCTCACGACAGGATTACCCTCGAGAGACCCAGTACTTC.

V is TRBV6-5 and J is TRBJ1-1, with D uncertain. The CDR3 runs to 13 residues. The V end was cut by 0 bases, the J end by 1 base, with 3 bases between. The germline V gene encodes CDR1 MNHEY and CDR2 SVGAGI. CDR3 nucleotides: TGTGCCAGCAGTTACTCGGCGAACACTGAAGCTTTCTTT. Translated, it gives CASSYSANTEAFF.

This sequence joins TRBV14 and TRBJ2-5; tentatively, D is TRBD1 (6 bases). Per germline, CDR1 SGHDN and CDR2 FVKESK. The CDR3 contains 15 residues. Trimming pared 3 bases from V and 4 bases from J, leaving 15 bases between. CDR3 sequence reads: CASSQVGARGETQYF. The DNA of the CDR3 is TGTGCCAGCAGCCAGGTGGGGGCCAGAGGAGAGACCCAGTACTTC.

In this sample, this clone turned up a few times. This sequence joins TRBV30 and TRBJ2-1; TRBD1 is a possible D gene (5 bases). Trimming cost V 3 bases and J 9 bases, with 12 bases left between them. The CDR3 spans 12 residues. In germline, CDR1 is GTSNPN, CDR2 SVGIG (reference sequence). CDR3 DNA: TGTGCCTGGAGCCAACAGGTTGCTGAGCAGTTCTTC. It encodes CAWSQQVAEQFF.

The genes are TRBV7-2 and TRBJ1-5; D remains ambiguous. This CDR3 has 17 amino acids. The V gene lost 3 bases and the J gene lost 4 bases, with 19 bases spanning the gap. CDR1 SGHTA and CDR2 FQGNSA come from the germline V gene. CDR3 bases: TGTGCCAGCAGCTTGGCTCTTGAGGGAGCGGGGAATCAGCCCCAGCATTTT. Translated: CASSLALEGAGNQPQHF.

The sample holds a few counts of this clone. This chain links TRBV30 with TRBJ1-1; 10 bases are a match to TRBD1. The CDR3 loop spans 16 amino acids. V shed 1 base and J 4 bases; nucleotides not matched to a gene: 9. Germline CDR1 GTSNPN, CDR2 SVGIG (reference sequence). CDR3 nucleotide sequence: TGTGCCTGGAGTGGAGGACAGGGGGGGTATCGCACTGAAGCTTTCTTT. Protein sequence: CAWSGGQGGYRTEAFF.

This clone has just a few counts. CDR3 nucleotide sequence: TGTGCCAGCAGCTTAAGACCAGGGGTGGGAAACTACGAGCAGTACTTC. It is translated as CASSLRPGVGNYEQYF. This sequence joins TRBV7-2 and TRBJ2-7; a weak D match, TRBD1 (6 bases). Germline V lookup: CDR1 SGHTA, CDR2 FQGNSA. V was trimmed by 2 bases and J by 3 bases, leaving 17 bases between them. There are 16 residues in the CDR3. The full variable domain, with the rest looked up from reference TRBV7-2 and TRBJ2-7, is GAGVSQSPSNKVTEKGKDVELRCDPISGHTALYWYRQSLGQGLEFLIYFQGNSAPDKSGLPSDRFSAERTGGSVSTLTIQRTQQEDSAVYLCASSLRPGVGNYEQYFGPGTRLTVT.

The genes are TRBV7-8 and TRBJ1-2, with TRBD1 as a possible D gene (5 bases). Trimming took off 0 bases at V and 8 bases at J, with 13 bases between the two ends. The germline gives CDR1 SGHVS, CDR2 FQNEAQ. CDR3 size: 14 residues. CDR3 loop: CASSLAQGSRGYTF. Here the CDR3 DNA reads TGTGCCAGCAGCTTAGCCCAGGGCAGCCGGGGCTACACCTTC.

The rearrangement links TRBV29-1 to TRBJ2-1, with 8 bases fitting TRBD1. Germline V gene lookup returns CDR1 SQVTM and CDR2 ANQGSEA. J was trimmed by 6 bases and V by 7 bases; bases with no gene match: 5. The CDR3 runs 12 residues. CDR3 amino acids: CSGGQGSNEQFF. The CDR3 region has the DNA TGCAGCGGCGGACAGGGTAGCAATGAGCAGTTCTTC.

Worth noting for this clone: Additional DNA sequences in this sample encode the identical CDR3. The chain combines TRBV28 with TRBJ1-2; D call uncertain. Trimming pared 3 bases from V and 3 bases from J, leaving 5 bases between. The CDR3 runs 12 residues. Per germline, CDR1 MDHEN and CDR2 SYDVKM. The CDR3 DNA reads as TGTGCCAGCAGTTTTCGTGACTATGGCTACACCTTC. This gives the protein CASSFRDYGYTF.

This clone has more than one count but fewer than ten. The V and J genes are TRBV21-1 and TRBJ2-5; TRBD1 reflects the table's D call only, with no check against the DNA. TRBV21-1 is a recognized pseudogene. The CDR3 spans 15 residues. The CDR3 DNA is TGTGCCAGCATTCAAACCGGGACAGCCCAAGAGACCCAGTACTTC. Encoded protein: CASIQTGTAQETQYF.

The table lists this clone with a few counts. DNA of the CDR3: TGTGCCAGCCAGCGGGGGAACTACAATGAGCAGTTCTTC. Translated: CASQRGNYNEQFF. The J gene is TRBJ2-1, the V gene TRBV7-9; 8 bases match TRBD2. The CDR3 is made up of 13 amino acids. V lost 8 bases to trimming and J lost 3 bases; unmatched junction nucleotides: 3. Germline V gene data show CDR1 as SEHNR and CDR2 as FQNEAQ (reference sequence).

Note on this clone: Other nucleotide sequences in the sample specify the same CDR3. The chain couples TRBV2 to TRBJ2-1; 13 nucleotides align to TRBD2. The J segment lost 6 bases and the V segment lost 4 bases, leaving 3 bases of the junction unmatched. This CDR3 has 15 amino acids. Germline V gene data show CDR1 as SNHLY and CDR2 as FYNNEI. CDR3 sequence: CASSAGTSGTNEQFF. DNA for the CDR3: TGTGCCAGCAGTGCCGGGACTAGCGGGACCAATGAGCAGTTCTTC.

As regards this clone: This sample includes further DNA sequences coding for the same CDR3. V is TRBV5-4 and J is TRBJ2-1; TRBD2 matches 12 bases. CDR3 length equals 15 residues. CDR1 and CDR2 (germline): SGHNT, YYREEE (reference sequence). The V segment lost 4 bases and the J segment 3 bases; nucleotides outside the gene matches: 2. The CDR3 protein is CASSLGLAGYNEQFF. As DNA, the CDR3 is TGTGCCAGCAGCCTGGGACTAGCGGGCTACAATGAGCAGTTCTTC.

The gene calls are TRBV27 and TRBJ1-1; D remains ambiguous. V was trimmed by 3 bases and J by 3 bases, leaving 8 bases between them. CDR3 size: 13 residues. From germline, CDR1 is MNHEY and CDR2 SMNVEV (reference sequence). This CDR3 reads CASSFGRDTEAFF. The CDR3 bases are TGTGCCAGCAGTTTTGGTCGGGACACTGAAGCTTTCTTT.

There are a few counts of this clone. J is TRBJ2-7 and V is TRBV14; 7 bases fit TRBD1. J was trimmed by 0 bases and V by 3 bases; bases with no gene match: 5. The CDR3 sequence is 15 residues long. Germline V lookup: CDR1 SGHDN, CDR2 FVKESK. This CDR3 reads CASSQRAGGSYEQYF. The CDR3 coding sequence is TGTGCCAGCAGCCAGAGGGCAGGGGGCTCCTACGAGCAGTACTTC.

This clone came up a few times. This chain links TRBV6-5 with TRBJ1-2; perhaps TRBD1 as D (6 bases). V gave up 2 bases and J gave up 2 bases, with 12 bases separating them. CDR1 and CDR2 from the germline V gene are MNHEY and SVGAGI. The CDR3 consists of 15 residues. The DNA of the CDR3 is TGTGCCAGCAGTTACCTACGGGGGGCGAACTATGGCTACACCTTC. This encodes CASSYLRGANYGYTF.

This clone has only one observation. The CDR3 DNA is TGTGCCAGCTCACCGACACTAGCGGGAGGTACCTACGAGCAGTACTTC. The encoded protein is CASSPTLAGGTYEQYF. This chain links TRBV18 with TRBJ2-7; 12 bases are a match to TRBD2. V shed 3 bases and J 2 bases; nucleotides not matched to a gene: 5. This CDR3 comprises 16 residues. Germline CDR1 KGHSH, CDR2 LQKENI.